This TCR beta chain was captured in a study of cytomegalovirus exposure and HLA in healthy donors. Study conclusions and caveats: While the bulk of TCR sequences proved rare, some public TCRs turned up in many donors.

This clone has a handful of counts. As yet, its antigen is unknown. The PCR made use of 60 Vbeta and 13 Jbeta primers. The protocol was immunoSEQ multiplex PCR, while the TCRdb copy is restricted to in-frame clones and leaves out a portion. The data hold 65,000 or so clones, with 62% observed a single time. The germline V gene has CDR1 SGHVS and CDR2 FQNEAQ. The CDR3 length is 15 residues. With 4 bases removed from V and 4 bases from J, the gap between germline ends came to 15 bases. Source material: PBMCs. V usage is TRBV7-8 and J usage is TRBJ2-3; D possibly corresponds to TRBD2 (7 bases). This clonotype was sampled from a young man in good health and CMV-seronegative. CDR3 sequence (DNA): TGTGCCAGCAGCTATCTAGGGGGGGCCGCAGATACGCAGTATTTT. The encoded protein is CASSYLGGAADTQYF.